This T cell receptor beta chain was profiled in a study of cytomegalovirus exposure and HLA in healthy donors. Per the germline V gene, CDR1 is SGDLS and CDR2 is YYNGEE. The CDR3 extends over 16 amino acids. Between the trimmed V and J ends, which lost 4 bases and 1 base, there was a span of 16 bases. Whole-study findings and limits: Reports indicated that the classifier achieved high specificity and sensitivity in diagnosing cytomegalovirus status. Reportedly, fewer N-insertions than the roughly 600-donor mean appeared in an Asian-associated ancestry cluster in a later analysis. As was reported, the HLA-A and HLA-B alleles of most subjects were accurately predicted from TCR beta sequences.

This clone showed up just a few times. Antigen specificity is unknown. PCR used 60 Vbeta primers and 13 Jbeta primers. The method was immunoSEQ multiplex PCR; TCRdb's version includes in-frame clones alone and lacks a portion of them. The profile shows approximately 150,000 clones, around 80% of them singletons. The chain uses TRBV9 and TRBJ2-3; D is perhaps TRBD2 (6 bases). The clonotype originates from a woman between 25 and 40 years old in good health and CMV-seropositive. Source material: PBMCs. The CDR3 bases are TGTGCCAGCAGCTCCCCTTTTGGCGGGGGCACAGATACGCAGTATTTT. Encoded protein: CASSSPFGGGTDTQYF. Looking up the rest from reference TRBV9 and TRBJ2-3 gives the full variable domain: DSGVTQTPKHLITATGQRVTLRCSPRSGDLSVYWYQQSLDQGLQFLIQYYNGEERAKGNILERFSAQQFPDLHSELNLSSLELGDSALYFCASSSPFGGGTDTQYFGPGTRLTVL.